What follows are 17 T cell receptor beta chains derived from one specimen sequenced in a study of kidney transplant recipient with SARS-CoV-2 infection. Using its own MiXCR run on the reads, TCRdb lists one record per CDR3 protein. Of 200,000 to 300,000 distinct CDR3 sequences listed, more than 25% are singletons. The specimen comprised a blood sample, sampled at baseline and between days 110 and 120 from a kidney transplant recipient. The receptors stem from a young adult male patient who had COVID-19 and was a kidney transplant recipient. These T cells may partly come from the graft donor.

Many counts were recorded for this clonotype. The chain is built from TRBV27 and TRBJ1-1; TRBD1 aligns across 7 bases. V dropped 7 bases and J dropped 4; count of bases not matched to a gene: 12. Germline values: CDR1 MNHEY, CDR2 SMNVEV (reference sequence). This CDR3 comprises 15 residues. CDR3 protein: CASTANRGPGTEAFF. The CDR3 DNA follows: TGTGCCAGCACCGCGAACAGGGGTCCGGGCACTGAAGCTTTCTTT.

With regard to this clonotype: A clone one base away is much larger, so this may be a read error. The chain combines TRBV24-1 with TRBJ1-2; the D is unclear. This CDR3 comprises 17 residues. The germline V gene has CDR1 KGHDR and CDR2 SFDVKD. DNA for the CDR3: TGTACCACCAGTATACTTGCTAGTACCAGAAAGACCTATGGCTACACCTTC. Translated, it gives CTTSILASTRKTYGYTF.

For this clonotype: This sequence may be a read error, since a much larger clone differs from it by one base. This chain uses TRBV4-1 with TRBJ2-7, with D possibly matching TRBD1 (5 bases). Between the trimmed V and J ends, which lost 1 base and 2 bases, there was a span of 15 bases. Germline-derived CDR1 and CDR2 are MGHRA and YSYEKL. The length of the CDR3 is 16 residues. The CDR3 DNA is TGCGCCAGCAGCCAAGGTGCCTCAGGGTCCGCCTACGAGCAGTACTTC. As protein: CASSQGASGSAYEQYF.

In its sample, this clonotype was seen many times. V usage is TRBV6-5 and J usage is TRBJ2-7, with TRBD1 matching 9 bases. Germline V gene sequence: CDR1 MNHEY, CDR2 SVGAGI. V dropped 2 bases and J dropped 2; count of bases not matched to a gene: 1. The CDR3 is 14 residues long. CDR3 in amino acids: CASSYGTGTYEQYF. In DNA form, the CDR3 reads TGTGCCAGCAGTTACGGGACAGGGACCTACGAGCAGTACTTC.

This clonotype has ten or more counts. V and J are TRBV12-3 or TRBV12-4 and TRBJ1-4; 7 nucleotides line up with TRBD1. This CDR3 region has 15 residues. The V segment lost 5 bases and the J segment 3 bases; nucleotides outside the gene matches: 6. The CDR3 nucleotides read TGTGCCAGCAGTCGAGAGGGGGCGGCTAATGAAAAACTGTTTTTT. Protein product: CASSREGAANEKLFF.

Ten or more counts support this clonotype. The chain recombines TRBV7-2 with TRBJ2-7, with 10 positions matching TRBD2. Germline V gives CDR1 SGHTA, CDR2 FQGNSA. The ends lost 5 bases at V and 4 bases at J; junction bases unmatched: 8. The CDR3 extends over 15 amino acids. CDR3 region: CASSPRTSGRYEQYF. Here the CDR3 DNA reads TGTGCCAGCAGCCCCCGGACTAGCGGCAGATACGAGCAGTACTTC.

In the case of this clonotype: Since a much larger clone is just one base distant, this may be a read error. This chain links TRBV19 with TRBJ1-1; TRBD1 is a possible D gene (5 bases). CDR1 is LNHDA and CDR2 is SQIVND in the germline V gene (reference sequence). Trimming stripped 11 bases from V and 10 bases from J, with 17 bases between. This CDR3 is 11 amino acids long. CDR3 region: CAGTSGGGAFF. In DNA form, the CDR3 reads TGTGCCGGTACCTCTGGGGGGGGAGCTTTCTTT.

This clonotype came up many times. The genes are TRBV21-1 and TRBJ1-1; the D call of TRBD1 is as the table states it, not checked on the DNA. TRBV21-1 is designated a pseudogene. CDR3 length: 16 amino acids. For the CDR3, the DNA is TGTGCCAGCAGCCCAGGCCACGGGGCTGAGAACACTGAAGCTTTCTTT. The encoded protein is CASSPGHGAENTEAFF.

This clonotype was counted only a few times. CDR3 nucleotides: TGTGCCAGCAGCTTAGATGGGAAGGGAGGCTACACCTTC. The encoded protein is CASSLDGKGGYTF. This sequence joins TRBV11-2 and TRBJ1-2, with unresolved D. Trimming took 0 bases from V and 8 from J, leaving 10 bases between them. Germline V gene sequence: CDR1 SGHAT, CDR2 FQNNGV. CDR3 size: 13 residues. Together with reference TRBV11-2 and TRBJ1-2, the CDR3 gives the full variable domain: EAGVAQSPRYKIIEKRQSVAFWCNPISGHATLYWYQQILGQGPKLLIQFQNNGVVDDSQLPKDRFSAERLKGVDSTLKIQPAKLEDSAVYLCASSLDGKGGYTFGSGTRLTVV.

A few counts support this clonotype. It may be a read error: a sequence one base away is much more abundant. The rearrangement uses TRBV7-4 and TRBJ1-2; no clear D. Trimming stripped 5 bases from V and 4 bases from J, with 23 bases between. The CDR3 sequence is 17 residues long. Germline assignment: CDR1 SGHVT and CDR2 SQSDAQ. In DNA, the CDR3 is TGTGCCAGCAGCAGCTTGCGTCCAGCTCGAAAGACCTATGGCTACACCTTC. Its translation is CASSSLRPARKTYGYTF.

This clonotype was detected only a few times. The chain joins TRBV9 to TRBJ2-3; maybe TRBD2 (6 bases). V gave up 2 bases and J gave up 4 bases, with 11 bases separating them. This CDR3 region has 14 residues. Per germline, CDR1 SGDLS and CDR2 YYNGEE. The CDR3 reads CASSVGGLADTQYF. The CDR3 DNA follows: TGTGCCAGCAGCGTCGGGGGATTGGCAGATACGCAGTATTTT.

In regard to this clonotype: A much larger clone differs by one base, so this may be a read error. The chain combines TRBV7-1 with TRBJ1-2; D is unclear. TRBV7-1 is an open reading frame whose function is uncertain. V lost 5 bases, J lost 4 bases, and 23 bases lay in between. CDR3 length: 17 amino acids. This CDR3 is CASSRKNREGKTYGYTF. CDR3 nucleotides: TGTGCCAGCAGCCGCAAAAATCGCGAGGGAAAGACCTATGGCTACACCTTC.

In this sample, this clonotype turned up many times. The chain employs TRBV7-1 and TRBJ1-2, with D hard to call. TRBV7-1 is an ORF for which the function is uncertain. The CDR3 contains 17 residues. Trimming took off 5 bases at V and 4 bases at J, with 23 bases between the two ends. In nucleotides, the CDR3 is TGTGCCAGCAGCCGGGTTATTCACGAGGGAAAGACCTATGGCTACACCTTC. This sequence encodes CASSRVIHEGKTYGYTF.

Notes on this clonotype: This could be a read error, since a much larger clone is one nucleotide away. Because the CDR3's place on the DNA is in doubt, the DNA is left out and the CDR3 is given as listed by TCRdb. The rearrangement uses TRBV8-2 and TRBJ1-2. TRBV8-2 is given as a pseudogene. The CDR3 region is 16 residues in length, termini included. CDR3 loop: CGSILIDSRKTYGCTF.

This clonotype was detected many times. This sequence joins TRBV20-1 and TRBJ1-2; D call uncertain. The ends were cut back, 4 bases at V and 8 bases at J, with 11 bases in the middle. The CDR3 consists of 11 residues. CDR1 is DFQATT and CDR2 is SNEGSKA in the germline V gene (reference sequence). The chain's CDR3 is CSAIKAAGYTF. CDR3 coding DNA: TGCAGTGCTATAAAGGCGGCCGGCTACACCTTC.

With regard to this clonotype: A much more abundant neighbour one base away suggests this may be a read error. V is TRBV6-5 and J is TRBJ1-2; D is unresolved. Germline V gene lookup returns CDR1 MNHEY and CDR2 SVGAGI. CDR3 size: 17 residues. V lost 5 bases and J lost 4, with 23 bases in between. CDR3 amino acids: CASSAHWPYGRTYGYTF. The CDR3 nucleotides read TGTGCCAGCAGTGCTCACTGGCCTTACGGAAGGACCTATGGCTACACCTTC.

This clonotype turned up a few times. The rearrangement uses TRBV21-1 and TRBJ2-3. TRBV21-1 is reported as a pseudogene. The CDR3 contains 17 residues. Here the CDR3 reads CASSSNVATVMQDTQYF. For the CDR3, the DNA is TGTGCCAGCAGCAGCAATGTAGCTACAGTCATGCAAGATACGCAGTATTTT.